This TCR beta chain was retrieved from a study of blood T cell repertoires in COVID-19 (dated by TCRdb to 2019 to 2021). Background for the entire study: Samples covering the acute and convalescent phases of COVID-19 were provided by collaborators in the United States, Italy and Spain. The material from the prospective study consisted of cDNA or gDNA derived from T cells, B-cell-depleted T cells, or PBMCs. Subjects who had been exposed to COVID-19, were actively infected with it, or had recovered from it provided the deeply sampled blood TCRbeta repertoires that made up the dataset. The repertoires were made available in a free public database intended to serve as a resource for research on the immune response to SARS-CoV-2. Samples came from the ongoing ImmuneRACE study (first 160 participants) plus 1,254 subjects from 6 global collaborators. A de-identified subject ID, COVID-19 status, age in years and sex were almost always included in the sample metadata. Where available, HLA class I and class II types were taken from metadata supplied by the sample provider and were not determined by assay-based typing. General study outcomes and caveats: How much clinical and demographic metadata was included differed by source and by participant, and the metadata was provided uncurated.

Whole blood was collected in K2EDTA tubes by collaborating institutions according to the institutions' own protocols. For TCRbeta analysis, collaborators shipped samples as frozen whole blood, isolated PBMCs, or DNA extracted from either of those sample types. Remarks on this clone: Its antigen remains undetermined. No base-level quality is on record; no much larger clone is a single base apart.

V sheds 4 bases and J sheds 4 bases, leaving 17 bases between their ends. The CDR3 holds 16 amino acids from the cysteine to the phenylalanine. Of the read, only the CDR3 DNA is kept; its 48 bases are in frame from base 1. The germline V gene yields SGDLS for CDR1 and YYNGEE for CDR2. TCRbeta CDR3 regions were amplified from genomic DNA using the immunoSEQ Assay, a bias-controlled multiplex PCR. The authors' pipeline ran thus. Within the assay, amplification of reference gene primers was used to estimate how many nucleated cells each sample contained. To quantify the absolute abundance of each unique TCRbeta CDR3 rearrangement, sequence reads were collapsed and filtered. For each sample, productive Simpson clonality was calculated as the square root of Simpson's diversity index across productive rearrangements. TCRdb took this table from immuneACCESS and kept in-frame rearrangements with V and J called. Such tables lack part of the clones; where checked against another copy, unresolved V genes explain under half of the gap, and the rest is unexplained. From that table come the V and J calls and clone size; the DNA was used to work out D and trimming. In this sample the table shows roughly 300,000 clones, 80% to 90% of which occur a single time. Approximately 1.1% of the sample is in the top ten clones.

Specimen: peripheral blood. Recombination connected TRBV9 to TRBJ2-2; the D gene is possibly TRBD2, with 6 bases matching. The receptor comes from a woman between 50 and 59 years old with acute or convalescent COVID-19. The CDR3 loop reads CASSTRTRTITGELFF. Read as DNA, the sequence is TGTGCCAGCAGCACCAGGACAAGGACTATCACCGGGGAGCTGTTTTTT.